This TCR beta chain was sequenced during a study of CD8 T cells in Susac syndrome. It was with random hexamers that about 0.45 to 1 ug RNA was reverse transcribed. TCRdb analysed the immunoSEQ multiplex PCR reads with MiXCR anew, one entry per CDR3 protein. The sample holds about 210,000 distinct CDR3 sequences, roughly 94% seen once. The CDR3 runs 14 residues. V was pared by 5 bases and J by 7 bases, with 17 bases between. Germline CDR1 MNHEY, CDR2 SVGAGI. Sequencing of TCR beta, carried out with a high-throughput approach, was applied to CD8+ and CD4+ T cells from the blood. FACS was used to enrich TEMRA cells, whereas the CD8+ and CD4+ T cells were obtained by negative isolation.

V gene TRBV6-5 combines with J gene TRBJ1-2, with D perhaps matching TRBD1 (5 bases). Sequencing was carried out using CD4+ T cells from PBMCs. The receptor comes from a human donor with multiple sclerosis. CDR3 sequence (DNA): TGTGCCAGCAGTCAAGGGCCCCCAGGGAGTGGCTACACCTTC. Translation gives CASSQGPPGSGYTF.